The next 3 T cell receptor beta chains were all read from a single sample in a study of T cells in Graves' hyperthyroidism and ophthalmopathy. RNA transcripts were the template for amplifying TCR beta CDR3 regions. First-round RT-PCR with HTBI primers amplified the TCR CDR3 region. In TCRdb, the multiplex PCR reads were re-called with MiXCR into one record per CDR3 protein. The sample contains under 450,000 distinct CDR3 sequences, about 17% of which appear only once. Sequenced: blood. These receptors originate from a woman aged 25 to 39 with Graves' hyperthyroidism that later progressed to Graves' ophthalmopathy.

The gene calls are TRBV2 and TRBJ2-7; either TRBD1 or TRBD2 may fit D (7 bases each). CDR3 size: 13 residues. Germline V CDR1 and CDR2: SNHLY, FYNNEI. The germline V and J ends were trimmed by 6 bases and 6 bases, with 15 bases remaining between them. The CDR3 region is CASRFDREGEQYF. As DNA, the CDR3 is TGTGCCAGCAGGTTCGACAGGGAGGGCGAGCAGTACTTC.

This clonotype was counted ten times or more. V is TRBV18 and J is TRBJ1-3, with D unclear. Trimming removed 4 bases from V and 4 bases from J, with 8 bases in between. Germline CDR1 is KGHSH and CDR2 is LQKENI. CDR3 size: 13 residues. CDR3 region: CASSLGKGNTIYF. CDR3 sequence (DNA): TGTGCCAGCTCACTTGGGAAAGGAAACACCATATATTTT.

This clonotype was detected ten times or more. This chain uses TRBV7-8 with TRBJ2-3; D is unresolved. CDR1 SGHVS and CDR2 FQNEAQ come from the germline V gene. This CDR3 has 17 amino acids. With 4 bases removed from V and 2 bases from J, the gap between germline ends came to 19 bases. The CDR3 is CASSSKRFPGYTDTQYF. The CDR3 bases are TGTGCCAGCAGCTCTAAGAGGTTTCCGGGTTACACAGATACGCAGTATTTT.